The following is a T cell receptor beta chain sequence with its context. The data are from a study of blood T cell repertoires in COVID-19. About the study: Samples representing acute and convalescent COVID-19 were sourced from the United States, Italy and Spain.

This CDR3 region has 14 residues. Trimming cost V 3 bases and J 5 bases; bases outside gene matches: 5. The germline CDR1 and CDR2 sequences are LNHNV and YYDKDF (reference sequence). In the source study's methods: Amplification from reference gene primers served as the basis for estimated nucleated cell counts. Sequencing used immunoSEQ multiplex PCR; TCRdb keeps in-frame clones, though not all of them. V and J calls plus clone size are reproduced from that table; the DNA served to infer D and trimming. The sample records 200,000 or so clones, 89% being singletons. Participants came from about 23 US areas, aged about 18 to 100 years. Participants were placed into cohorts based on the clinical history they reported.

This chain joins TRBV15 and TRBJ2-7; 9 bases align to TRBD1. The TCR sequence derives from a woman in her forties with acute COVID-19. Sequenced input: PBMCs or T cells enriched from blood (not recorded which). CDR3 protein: CATSRTGGSNEQYF. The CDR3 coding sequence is TGTGCCACCAGCAGGACAGGGGGGAGCAACGAGCAGTACTTC.